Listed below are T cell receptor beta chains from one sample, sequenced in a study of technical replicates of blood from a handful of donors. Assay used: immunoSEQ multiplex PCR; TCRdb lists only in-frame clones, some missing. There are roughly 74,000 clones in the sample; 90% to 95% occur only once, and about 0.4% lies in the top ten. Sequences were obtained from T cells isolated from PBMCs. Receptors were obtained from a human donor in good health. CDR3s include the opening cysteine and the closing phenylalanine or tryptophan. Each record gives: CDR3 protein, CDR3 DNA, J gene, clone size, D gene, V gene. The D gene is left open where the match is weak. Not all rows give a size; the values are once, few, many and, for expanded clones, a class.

CASSSPVAGWNEQFF | TGCGCCAGCAGCTCACCGGTAGCGGGTTGGAATGAGCAGTTCTTC | TRBJ2-1 | NA | TRBD2 | TRBV5-1
CASSFTRDRVQPQHF | TGTGCCAGCAGTTTCACCCGGGACAGGGTTCAGCCCCAGCATTTT | TRBJ1-5 | NA | TRBD1 | TRBV27
CASSLGDRLTYEQYF | TGTGCCAGCAGCCTCGGGGACAGACTAACCTACGAGCAGTACTTC | TRBJ2-7 | NA | TRBD1 | TRBV9
CASSSGLAGADTQYF | TGTGCCAGCAGCTCGGGACTAGCGGGAGCAGATACGCAGTATTTT | TRBJ2-3 | NA | TRBD2 | TRBV7-3
CAIGPPGVDGTEAFF | TGTGCCATCGGTCCCCCGGGGGTGGATGGGACTGAAGCTTTCTTT | TRBJ1-1 | once | NA | TRBV10-3
CATGSLGEKLFF | TGTGCCACTGGATCTTTGGGCGAAAAACTGTTTTTT | TRBJ1-4 | few | NA | TRBV19
CASSLMSAQFF | TGTGCCAGCAGCCTGATGAGTGCGCAGTTCTTC | TRBJ2-1 | NA | NA | TRBV7-2
CASRGGTSGRASTDTQYF | TGTGCCAGCAGGGGCGGGACTAGCGGGAGGGCCAGCACAGATACGCAGTATTTT | TRBJ2-3 | NA | TRBD2 | TRBV2
CASSEEFIYEQYF | TGTGCCAGCAGTGAAGAATTCATCTACGAGCAGTACTTC | TRBJ2-7 | once | NA | TRBV6-1
CASSFSGQYYNEQFF | TGTGCCAGCAGCTTCTCGGGACAGTACTACAATGAGCAGTTCTTC | TRBJ2-1 | NA | TRBD1 | TRBV7-6
CASRDPAGANPYEQYF | TGCGCCAGCAGGGACCCAGCGGGAGCGAACCCCTACGAGCAGTACTTC | TRBJ2-7 | NA | TRBD2 | TRBV10-2
CASSVTVLSGVAYNEQFF | TGTGCCAGCAGCGTAACAGTATTGAGCGGGGTCGCTTACAATGAGCAGTTCTTC | TRBJ2-1 | NA | TRBD2 | TRBV9
CASSPFPERTGPAEQYF | TGTGCCAGCAGCCCCTTTCCGGAGAGGACAGGGCCCGCCGAGCAGTACTTC | TRBJ2-7 | NA | TRBD1 | TRBV4-2
CASKRVVNTEAFF | TGTGCCAGCAAGCGGGTGGTGAACACTGAAGCTTTCTTT | TRBJ1-1 | few | NA | TRBV2
CASSYRTGGAGELFF | TGTGCCAGCAGTTACCGGACAGGGGGTGCCGGGGAGCTGTTTTTT | TRBJ2-2 | NA | TRBD1 | TRBV6-6
CASSLLAGYNEQFF | TGTGCCAGCAGCTTACTAGCGGGGTACAATGAGCAGTTCTTC | TRBJ2-1 | NA | TRBD2 | TRBV7-9
CASSDAAGVYEQFF | TGTGCCAGCAGCGATGCAGCGGGAGTTTATGAGCAGTTCTTC | TRBJ2-1 | once | TRBD2 | TRBV9
CASSLTTSALYEQYF | TGTGCCAGCAGCCTTACGACTAGCGCACTCTACGAGCAGTACTTC | TRBJ2-7 | NA | TRBD2 | TRBV7-8
CASSMGTGSNEKLFF | TGTGCCAGTAGTATGGGGACAGGATCTAATGAAAAACTGTTTTTT | TRBJ1-4 | NA | TRBD1 | TRBV19
CASSRDRGLSDTQYF | TGTGCCAGTAGTAGGGACAGAGGGCTCTCAGATACGCAGTATTTT | TRBJ2-3 | once | TRBD1 | TRBV19
CASSGGAGRDTQYF | TGTGCCAGCAGCGGTGGTGCGGGGAGGGATACGCAGTATTTT | TRBJ2-3 | NA | NA | TRBV9
CASSLSITGTRSGEQYF | TGTGCCAGCAGTTTATCGATTACAGGGACAAGAAGTGGCGAGCAGTACTTC | TRBJ2-7 | few | NA | TRBV27
CASSWAGEETQYF | TGTGCCAGCAGCTGGGCAGGGGAAGAGACCCAGTACTTC | TRBJ2-5 | NA | NA | TRBV11-3
CASSYQSGGTRDTQYF | TGTGCCAGCAGTTACCAGTCAGGGGGAACGAGAGATACGCAGTATTTT | TRBJ2-3 | NA | TRBD1 | TRBV6-5
CSVSSGIISYNEQFF | TGCAGCGTCTCTAGCGGGATTATCTCCTACAATGAGCAGTTCTTC | TRBJ2-1 | NA | TRBD2 | TRBV29-1
CASSELAGGTDTQYF | TGCGCCAGCAGTGAGCTAGCGGGAGGAACAGATACGCAGTATTTT | TRBJ2-3 | NA | TRBD2 | TRBV10-1
CASSLGVQETQYF | TGTGCCAGCAGCTTAGGCGTCCAAGAGACCCAGTACTTC | TRBJ2-5 | NA | NA | TRBV7-9
CSVDRSTDTQYF | TGCAGCGTTGACAGGAGCACAGATACGCAGTATTTT | TRBJ2-3 | NA | NA | TRBV29-1
CASSIVAVANTGELFF | TGTGCCAGCAGCATAGTAGCGGTGGCGAACACCGGGGAGCTGTTTTTT | TRBJ2-2 | NA | NA | TRBV9
CASSLGQGLTEAFF | TGTGCCAGCAGCTTAGGGCAGGGGCTAACTGAAGCTTTCTTT | TRBJ1-1 | NA | NA | TRBV7-9
CASSMTGGTTEAFF | TGTGCCAGTAGTATGACAGGGGGTACCACTGAAGCTTTCTTT | TRBJ1-1 | NA | TRBD1 | TRBV19
CASSTGQANQPQHF | TGTGCCAGTAGTACTGGACAGGCCAATCAGCCCCAGCATTTT | TRBJ1-5 | NA | TRBD1 | TRBV19
CASSWGQGYGYTF | TGTGCCAGTTCCTGGGGACAGGGTTATGGCTACACCTTC | TRBJ1-2 | once | TRBD1 | TRBV18
CASRLQLNTEAFF | TGCGCCAGCAGGTTACAGTTGAACACTGAAGCTTTCTTT | TRBJ1-1 | few | NA | TRBV10-1
CASGKLAGLTDTQYF | TGTGCCAGCGGAAAACTAGCGGGACTCACAGATACGCAGTATTTT | TRBJ2-3 | NA | NA | TRBV21-1
CASRRQGGDGYTF | TGTGCCAGTAGGAGACAGGGGGGCGATGGCTACACCTTC | TRBJ1-2 | NA | TRBD1 | TRBV19
CASSLPAGFEGYTF | TGTGCCAGCAGCTTACCGGCGGGATTTGAGGGCTACACCTTC | TRBJ1-2 | NA | NA | TRBV5-6
CASNSGSGIYEQYF | TGTGCCAGCAATTCGGGTAGCGGCATCTACGAGCAGTACTTC | TRBJ2-7 | NA | NA | TRBV27
CASSYSRVWGGYTF | TGTGCCAGCAGTTACTCGAGGGTGTGGGGTGGCTACACCTTC | TRBJ1-2 | NA | NA | TRBV6-5
CASSASGGRLNTEAFF | TGTGCCAGCAGTGCTTCAGGGGGCAGGTTGAACACTGAAGCTTTCTTT | TRBJ1-1 | NA | TRBD1 | TRBV6-1
CAWGLGTYEQYF | TGTGCCTGGGGTCTAGGCACCTACGAGCAGTACTTC | TRBJ2-7 | once | NA | TRBV30
CASSETGGWTEAFF | TGCGCCAGCAGTGAGACAGGGGGCTGGACTGAAGCTTTCTTT | TRBJ1-1 | few | TRBD1 | TRBV10-2
CASSPPEREMETQYF | TGTGCCAGCTCACCACCGGAGAGGGAGATGGAGACCCAGTACTTC | TRBJ2-5 | NA | NA | TRBV18
CASSLAQSNTEAFF | TGCGCCAGCAGCTTGGCCCAATCAAACACTGAAGCTTTCTTT | TRBJ1-1 | NA | NA | TRBV5-1
CSVGTGGNTEAFF | TGCAGCGTAGGGACAGGGGGCAACACTGAAGCTTTCTTT | TRBJ1-1 | NA | TRBD1 | TRBV29-1
CASSIGDRADIQYF | TGTGCCAGTAGTATAGGGGACAGGGCGGACATTCAGTACTTC | TRBJ2-4 | NA | TRBD1 | TRBV19
CASSLGSAAGPNTDMQYF | TGTGCCAGCAGCTTAGGGTCCGCCGCGGGCCCAAACACAGATATGCAGTATTTT | TRBJ2-3 | NA | NA | TRBV7-8
CASSIRQDYTEAFF | TGTGCCAGTAGTATTCGGCAGGACTACACTGAAGCTTTCTTT | TRBJ1-1 | NA | NA | TRBV19